This T cell receptor (beta chain) was found in a study of CD8 T cells in ankylosing spondylitis. Study-wide results and caveats: Researchers report that disease-linked clones proved CD8+ and relatively rare in peripheral blood.

It was by quantitative 5'-RACE with molecular barcodes that TCR beta libraries were made. From the 5' RACE reads, TCRdb called clonotypes with MiXCR, one entry per CDR3 protein. The repertoire consists of approximately 240,000 distinct CDR3 sequences, with about 11% occurring once and the leading ten covering 2.6%. Germline CDR1 reads MNHEY; CDR2 reads SVGEGT. CDR3 length equals 14 residues. Between the trimmed V and J ends, which lost 6 bases and 1 base, there was a span of 13 bases. This clonotype was recorded at least ten times. Its antigen is unknown. The chain has TRBV6-2 or TRBV6-3 and TRBJ2-7; maybe TRBD1 (6 bases). This sequence was found in a male donor with ankylosing spondylitis or in good health (not recorded which). The sequencing sample was made of blood, either unsorted or a sorted T cell fraction (not recorded which). CDR3 residues: CASSQPDSSYEQYF. The CDR3 DNA follows: TGTGCCAGCAGCCAACCGGACAGTTCCTACGAGCAGTACTTC.